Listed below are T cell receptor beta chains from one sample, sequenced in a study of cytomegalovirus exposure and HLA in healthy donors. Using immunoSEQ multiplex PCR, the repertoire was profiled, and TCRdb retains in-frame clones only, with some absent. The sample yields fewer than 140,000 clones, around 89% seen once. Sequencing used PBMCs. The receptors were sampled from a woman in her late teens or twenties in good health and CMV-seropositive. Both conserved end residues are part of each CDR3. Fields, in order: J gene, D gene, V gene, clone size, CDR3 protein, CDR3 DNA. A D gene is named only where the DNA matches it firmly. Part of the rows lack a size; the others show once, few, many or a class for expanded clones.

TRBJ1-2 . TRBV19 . CASSPPPWARPNYGYTF TGTGCCAGTAGTCCCCCACCGTGGGCAAGACCTAACTATGGCTACACCTTC
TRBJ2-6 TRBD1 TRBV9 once CASSVEGAFISGANVLTF TGTGCCAGCAGCGTCGAGGGGGCTTTCATCTCTGGGGCCAACGTCCTGACTTTC
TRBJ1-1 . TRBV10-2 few CASSEGLFPEAFF TGCGCCAGCAGTGAGGGGCTTTTCCCTGAAGCTTTCTTT
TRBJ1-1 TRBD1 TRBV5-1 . CASSLGGASRNTEAFF TGCGCCAGCAGCTTAGGGGGCGCCTCTCGGAACACTGAAGCTTTCTTT
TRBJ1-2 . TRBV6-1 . CASSEAEVAFYGYTF TGTGCCAGCAGTGAAGCGGAGGTGGCGTTCTATGGCTACACCTTC
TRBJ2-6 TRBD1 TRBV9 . CASGPGTGSSGANVLTF TGTGCCAGCGGCCCCGGGACAGGGAGCTCTGGGGCCAACGTCCTGACTTTC
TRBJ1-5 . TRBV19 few CASSRGTGGQPQHF TGTGCCAGTAGCCGAGGGACCGGGGGGCAGCCCCAGCATTTT
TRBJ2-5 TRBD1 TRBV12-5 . CASAIDRAQTQYF TGTGCTAGTGCCATCGACAGGGCCCAGACCCAGTACTTC
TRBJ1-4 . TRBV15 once CATSIRTEPPRKLFF TGTGCCACCAGCATCCGAACAGAGCCGCCCCGAAAACTGTTTTTT
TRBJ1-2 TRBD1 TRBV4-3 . CASSQQGAFGYTF TGCGCCAGCAGCCAACAGGGGGCGTTTGGCTACACCTTC
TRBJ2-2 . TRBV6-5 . CASSYLRPTGGELFF TGTGCCAGCAGTTACCTGCGCCCCACCGGTGGGGAGCTGTTTTTT
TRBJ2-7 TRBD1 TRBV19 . CASSIPGQGTYEQYF TGTGCCAGTAGTATCCCGGGACAGGGAACCTACGAGCAGTACTTC
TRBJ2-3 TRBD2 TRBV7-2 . CASSLGLAGTSTDTQYF TGTGCCAGCAGCTTAGGGTTAGCGGGGACTAGCACAGATACGCAGTATTTT
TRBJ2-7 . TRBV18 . CASSSRDTPYEQYF TGTGCCAGCTCATCCCGGGACACCCCCTACGAGCAGTACTTC
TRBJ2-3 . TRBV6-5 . CASSSSTDTQYF TGTGCCAGCAGCTCCAGCACAGATACGCAGTATTTT
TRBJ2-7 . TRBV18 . CASSPYRDAFEQYF TGTGCCAGCTCACCCTACAGGGATGCGTTCGAGCAGTACTTC
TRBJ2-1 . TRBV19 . CASTPGGLYNEQFF TGTGCCAGTACTCCCGGGGGGCTATACAATGAGCAGTTCTTC
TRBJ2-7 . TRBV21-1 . CASSKDGRQGSCEQYF TGTGCCAGCAGCAAAGACGGGCGACAGGGGAGTTGCGAGCAGTACTTC
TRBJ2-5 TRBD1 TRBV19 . CASSNPGQDFQETQYF TGTGCCAGTAGTAATCCGGGACAGGACTTCCAAGAGACCCAGTACTTC
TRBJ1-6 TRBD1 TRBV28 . CASSPGQGPPYNSPLHF TGTGCCAGCAGCCCCGGACAGGGTCCACCCTATAATTCACCCCTCCACTTT
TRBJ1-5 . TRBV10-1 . CASSESTGNHQPQHF TGCGCCAGCAGTGAGTCGACCGGGAACCATCAGCCCCAGCATTTT
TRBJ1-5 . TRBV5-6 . CASSWQGGYQPQHF TGTGCCAGCAGCTGGCAGGGTGGGTATCAGCCCCAGCATTTT
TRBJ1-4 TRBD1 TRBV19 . CASTTGQVNEKLFF TGTGCCAGTACCACGGGACAGGTTAATGAAAAACTGTTTTTT
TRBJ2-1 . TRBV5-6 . CASSLGPGEQFF TGTGCCAGCAGCTTGGGGCCAGGTGAGCAGTTCTTC
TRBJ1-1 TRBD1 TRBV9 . CASSVEGGRMNTEAFF TGTGCCAGCAGCGTAGAAGGGGGCCGGATGAACACTGAAGCTTTCTTT
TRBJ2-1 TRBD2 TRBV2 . CASRENYSGGRPQFF TGTGCCAGCAGGGAAAACTATAGCGGGGGCCGCCCTCAGTTCTTC